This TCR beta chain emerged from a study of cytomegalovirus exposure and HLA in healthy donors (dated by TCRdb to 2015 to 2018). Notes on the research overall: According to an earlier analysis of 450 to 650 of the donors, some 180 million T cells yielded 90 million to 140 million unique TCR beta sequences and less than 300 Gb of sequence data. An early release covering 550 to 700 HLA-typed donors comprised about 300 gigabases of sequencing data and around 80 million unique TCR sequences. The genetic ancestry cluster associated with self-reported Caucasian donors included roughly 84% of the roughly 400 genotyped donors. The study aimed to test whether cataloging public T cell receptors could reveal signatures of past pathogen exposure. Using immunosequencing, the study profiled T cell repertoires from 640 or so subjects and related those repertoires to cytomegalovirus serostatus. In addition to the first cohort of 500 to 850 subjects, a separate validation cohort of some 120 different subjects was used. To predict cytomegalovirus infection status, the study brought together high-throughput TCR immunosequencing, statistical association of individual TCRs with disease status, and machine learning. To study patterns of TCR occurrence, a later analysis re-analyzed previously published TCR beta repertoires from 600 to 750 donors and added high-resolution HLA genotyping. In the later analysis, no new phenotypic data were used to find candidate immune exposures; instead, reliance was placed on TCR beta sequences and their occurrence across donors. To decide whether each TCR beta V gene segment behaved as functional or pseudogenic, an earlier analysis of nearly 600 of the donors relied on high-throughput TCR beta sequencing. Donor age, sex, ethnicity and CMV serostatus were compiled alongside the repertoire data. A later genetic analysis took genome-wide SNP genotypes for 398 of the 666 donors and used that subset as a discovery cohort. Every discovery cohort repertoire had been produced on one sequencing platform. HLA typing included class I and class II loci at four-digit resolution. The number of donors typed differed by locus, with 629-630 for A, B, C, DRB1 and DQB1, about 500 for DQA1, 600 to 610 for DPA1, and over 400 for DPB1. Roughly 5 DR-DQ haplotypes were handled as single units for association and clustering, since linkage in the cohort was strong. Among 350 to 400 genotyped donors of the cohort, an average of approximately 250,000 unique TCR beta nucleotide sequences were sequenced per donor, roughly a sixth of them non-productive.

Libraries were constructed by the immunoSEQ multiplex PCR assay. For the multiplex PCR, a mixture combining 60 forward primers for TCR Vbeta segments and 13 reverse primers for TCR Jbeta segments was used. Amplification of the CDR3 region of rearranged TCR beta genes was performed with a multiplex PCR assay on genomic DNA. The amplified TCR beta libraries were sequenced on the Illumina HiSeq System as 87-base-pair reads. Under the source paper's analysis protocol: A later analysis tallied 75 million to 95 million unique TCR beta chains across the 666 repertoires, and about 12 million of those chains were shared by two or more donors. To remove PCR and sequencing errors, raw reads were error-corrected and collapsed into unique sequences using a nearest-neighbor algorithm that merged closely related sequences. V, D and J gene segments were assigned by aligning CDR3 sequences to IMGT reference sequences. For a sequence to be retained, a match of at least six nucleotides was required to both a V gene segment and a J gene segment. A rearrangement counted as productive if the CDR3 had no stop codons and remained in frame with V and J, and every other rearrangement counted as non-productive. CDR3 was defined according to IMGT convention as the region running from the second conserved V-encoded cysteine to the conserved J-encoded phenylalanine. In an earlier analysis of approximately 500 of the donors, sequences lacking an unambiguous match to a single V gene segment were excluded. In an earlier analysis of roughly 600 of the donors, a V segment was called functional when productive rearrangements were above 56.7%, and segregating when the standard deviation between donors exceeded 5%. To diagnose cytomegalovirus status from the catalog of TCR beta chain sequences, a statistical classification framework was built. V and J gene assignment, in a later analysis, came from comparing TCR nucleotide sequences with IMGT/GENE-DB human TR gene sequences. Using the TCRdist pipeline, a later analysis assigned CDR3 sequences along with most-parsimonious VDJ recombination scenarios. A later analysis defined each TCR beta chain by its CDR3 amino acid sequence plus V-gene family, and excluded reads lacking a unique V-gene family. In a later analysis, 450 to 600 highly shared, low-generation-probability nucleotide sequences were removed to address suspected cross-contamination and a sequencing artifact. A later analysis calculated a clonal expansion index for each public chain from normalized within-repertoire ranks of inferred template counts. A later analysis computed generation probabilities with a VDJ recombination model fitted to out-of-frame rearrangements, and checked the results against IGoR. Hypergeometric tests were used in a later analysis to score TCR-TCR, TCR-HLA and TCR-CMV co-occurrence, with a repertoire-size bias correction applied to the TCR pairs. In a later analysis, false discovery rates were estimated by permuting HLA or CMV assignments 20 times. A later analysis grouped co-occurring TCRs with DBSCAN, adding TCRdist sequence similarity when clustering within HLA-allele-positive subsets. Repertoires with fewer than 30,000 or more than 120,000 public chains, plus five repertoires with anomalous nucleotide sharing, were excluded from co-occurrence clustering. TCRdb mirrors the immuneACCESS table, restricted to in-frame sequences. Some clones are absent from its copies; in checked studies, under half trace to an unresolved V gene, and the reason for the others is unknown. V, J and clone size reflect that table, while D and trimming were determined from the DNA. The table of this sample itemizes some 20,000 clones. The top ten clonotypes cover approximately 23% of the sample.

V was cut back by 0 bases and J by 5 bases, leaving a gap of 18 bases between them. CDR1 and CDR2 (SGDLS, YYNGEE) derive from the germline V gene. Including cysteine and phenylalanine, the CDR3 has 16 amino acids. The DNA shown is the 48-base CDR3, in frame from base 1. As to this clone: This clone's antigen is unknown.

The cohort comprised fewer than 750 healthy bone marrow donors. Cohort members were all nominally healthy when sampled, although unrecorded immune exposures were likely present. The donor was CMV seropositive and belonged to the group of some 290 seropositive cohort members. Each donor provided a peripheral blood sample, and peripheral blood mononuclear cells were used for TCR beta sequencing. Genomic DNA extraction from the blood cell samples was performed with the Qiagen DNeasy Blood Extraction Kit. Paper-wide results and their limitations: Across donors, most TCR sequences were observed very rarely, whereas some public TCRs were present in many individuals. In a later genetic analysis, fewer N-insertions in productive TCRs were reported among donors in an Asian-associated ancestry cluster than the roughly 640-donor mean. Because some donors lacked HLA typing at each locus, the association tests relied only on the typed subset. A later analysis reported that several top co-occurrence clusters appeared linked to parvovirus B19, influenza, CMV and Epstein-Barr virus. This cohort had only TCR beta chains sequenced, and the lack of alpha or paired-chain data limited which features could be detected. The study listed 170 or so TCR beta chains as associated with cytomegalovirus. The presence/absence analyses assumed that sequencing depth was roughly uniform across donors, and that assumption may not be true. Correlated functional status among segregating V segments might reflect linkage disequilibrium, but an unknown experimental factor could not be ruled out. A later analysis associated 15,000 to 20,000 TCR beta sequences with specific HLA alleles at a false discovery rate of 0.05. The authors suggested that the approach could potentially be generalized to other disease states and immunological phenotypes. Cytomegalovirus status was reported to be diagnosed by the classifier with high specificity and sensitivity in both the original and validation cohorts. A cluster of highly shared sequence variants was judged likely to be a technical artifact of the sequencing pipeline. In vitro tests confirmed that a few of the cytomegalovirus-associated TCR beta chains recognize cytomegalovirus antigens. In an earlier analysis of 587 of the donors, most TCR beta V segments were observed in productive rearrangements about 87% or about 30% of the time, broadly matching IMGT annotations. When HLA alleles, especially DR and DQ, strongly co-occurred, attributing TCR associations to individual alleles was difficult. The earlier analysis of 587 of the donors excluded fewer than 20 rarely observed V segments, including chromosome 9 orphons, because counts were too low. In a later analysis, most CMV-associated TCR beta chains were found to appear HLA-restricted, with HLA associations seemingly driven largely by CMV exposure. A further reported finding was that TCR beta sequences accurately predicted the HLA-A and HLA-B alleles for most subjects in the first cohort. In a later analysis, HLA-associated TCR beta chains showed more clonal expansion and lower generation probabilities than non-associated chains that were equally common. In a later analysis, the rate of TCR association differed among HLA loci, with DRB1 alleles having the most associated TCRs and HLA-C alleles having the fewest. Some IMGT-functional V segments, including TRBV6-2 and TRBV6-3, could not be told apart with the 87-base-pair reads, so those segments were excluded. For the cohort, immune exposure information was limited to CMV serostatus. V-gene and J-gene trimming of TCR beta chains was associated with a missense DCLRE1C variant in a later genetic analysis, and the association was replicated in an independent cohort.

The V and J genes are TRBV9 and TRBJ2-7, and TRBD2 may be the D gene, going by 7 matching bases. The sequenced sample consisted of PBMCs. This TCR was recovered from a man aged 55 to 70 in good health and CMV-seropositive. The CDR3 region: CASSVDDRGGWDEQYF. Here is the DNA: TGTGCCAGCAGCGTAGACGATAGGGGGGGATGGGACGAGCAGTACTTC.